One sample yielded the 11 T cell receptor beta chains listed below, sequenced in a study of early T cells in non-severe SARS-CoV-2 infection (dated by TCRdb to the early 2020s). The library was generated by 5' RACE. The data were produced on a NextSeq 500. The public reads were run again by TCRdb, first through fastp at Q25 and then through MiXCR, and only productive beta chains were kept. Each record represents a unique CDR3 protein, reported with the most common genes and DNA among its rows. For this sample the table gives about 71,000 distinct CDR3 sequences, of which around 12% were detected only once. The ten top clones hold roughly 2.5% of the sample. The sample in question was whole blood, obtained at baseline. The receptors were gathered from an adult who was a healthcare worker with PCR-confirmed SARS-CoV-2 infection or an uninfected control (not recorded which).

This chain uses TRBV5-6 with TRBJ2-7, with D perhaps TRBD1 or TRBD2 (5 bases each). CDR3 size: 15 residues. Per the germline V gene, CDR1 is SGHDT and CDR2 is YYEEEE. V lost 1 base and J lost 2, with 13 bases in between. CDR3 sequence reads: CASSLFGTGPYEQYF. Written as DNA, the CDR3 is TGTGCCAGCAGCTTGTTTGGGACGGGCCCCTACGAGCAGTACTTC.

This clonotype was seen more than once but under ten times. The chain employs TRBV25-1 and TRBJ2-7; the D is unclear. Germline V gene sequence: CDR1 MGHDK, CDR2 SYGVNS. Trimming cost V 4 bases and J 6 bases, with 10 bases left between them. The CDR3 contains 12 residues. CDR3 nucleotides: TGTGCCAGCAGTGGCTCACGGACCGAGCAGTACTTC. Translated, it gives CASSGSRTEQYF.

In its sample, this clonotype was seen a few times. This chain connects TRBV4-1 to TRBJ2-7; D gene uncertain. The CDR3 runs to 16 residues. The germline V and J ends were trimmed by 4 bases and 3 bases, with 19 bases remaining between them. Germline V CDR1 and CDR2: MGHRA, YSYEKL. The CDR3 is CASSPSLGLLGYEQYF. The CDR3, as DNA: TGCGCCAGCAGCCCGTCACTTGGTTTACTCGGCTACGAGCAGTACTTC.

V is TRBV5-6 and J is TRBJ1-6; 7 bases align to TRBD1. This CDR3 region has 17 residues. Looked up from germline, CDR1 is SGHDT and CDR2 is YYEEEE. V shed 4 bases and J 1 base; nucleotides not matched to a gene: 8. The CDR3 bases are TGTGCCAGCAGCGTAACAACAGGGGCTTCCTATAATTCACCCCTCCACTTT. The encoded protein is CASSVTTGASYNSPLHF.

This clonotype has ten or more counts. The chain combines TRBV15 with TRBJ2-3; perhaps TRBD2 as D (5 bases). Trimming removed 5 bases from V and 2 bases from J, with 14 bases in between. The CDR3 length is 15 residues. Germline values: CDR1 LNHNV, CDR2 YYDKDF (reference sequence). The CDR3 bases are TGTGCCACCAGCGGCTATGGGGAGACCACAGATACGCAGTATTTT. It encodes CATSGYGETTDTQYF.

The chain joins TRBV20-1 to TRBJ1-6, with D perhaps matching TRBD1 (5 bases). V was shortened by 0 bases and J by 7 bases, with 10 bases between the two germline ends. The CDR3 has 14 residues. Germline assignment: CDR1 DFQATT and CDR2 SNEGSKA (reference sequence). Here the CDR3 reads CSARDNRSNSPLHF. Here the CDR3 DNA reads TGCAGTGCTAGAGATAACAGGAGCAATTCACCCCTCCACTTT.

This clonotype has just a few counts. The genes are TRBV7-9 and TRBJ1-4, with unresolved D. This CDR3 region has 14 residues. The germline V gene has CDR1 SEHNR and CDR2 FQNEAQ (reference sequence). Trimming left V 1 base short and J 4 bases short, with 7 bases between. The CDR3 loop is CASSLEGFNEKLFF. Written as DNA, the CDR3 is TGTGCCAGCAGCTTAGAAGGGTTTAATGAAAAACTGTTTTTT.

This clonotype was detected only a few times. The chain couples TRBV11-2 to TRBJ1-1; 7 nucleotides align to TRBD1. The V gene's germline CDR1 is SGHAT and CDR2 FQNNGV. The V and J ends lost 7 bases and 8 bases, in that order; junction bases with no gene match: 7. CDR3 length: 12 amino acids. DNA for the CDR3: TGTGCCAGCACCGAGACAGGGCGCGAAGCTTTCTTT. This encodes CASTETGREAFF.

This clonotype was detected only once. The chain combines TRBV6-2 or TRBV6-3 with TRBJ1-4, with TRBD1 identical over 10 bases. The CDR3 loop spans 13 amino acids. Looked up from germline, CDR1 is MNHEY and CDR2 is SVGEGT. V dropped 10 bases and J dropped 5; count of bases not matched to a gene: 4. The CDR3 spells CATGDRGNEKLFF. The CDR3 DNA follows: TGTGCCACCGGGGACAGGGGAAATGAAAAACTGTTTTTT.

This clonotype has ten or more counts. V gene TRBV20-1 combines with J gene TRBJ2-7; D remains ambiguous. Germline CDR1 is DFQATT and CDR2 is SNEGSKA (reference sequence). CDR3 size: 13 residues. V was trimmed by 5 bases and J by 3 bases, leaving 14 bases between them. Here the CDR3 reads CSAGVTRDYEQYF. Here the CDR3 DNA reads TGCAGTGCTGGCGTCACAAGAGACTACGAGCAGTACTTC.

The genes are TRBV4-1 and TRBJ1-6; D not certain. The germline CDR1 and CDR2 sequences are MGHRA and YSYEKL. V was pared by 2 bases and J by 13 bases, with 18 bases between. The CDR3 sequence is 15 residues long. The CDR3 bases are TGCGCCAGCAGCCAAATCCCTATGGCTGAATCGCCCCTCCACTTT. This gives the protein CASSQIPMAESPLHF.